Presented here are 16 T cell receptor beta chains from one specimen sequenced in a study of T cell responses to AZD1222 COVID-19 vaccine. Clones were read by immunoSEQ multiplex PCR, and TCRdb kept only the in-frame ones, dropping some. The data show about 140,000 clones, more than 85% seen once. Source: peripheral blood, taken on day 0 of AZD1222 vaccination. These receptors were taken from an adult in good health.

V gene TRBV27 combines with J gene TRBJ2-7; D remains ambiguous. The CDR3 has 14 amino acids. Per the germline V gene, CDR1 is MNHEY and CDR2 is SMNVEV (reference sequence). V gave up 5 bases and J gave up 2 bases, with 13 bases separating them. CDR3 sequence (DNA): TGTGCCAGCAGTCTTTCGTGGAAGCCCTACGAGCAGTACTTC. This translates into CASSLSWKPYEQYF.

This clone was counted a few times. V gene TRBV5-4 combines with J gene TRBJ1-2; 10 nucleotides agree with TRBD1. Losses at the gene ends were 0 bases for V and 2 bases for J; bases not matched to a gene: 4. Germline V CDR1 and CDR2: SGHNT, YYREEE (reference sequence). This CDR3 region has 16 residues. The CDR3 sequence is CASSLGGTGVNYGYTF. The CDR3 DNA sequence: TGTGCCAGCAGCTTGGGGGGGACAGGGGTGAACTATGGCTACACCTTC.

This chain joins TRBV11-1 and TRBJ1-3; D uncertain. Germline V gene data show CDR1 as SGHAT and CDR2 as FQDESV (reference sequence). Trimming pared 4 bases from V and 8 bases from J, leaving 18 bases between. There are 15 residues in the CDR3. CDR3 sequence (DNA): TGTGCCAGCAGCTCCAAAGGGAACAGTTGGGACACCATATATTTT. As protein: CASSSKGNSWDTIYF.

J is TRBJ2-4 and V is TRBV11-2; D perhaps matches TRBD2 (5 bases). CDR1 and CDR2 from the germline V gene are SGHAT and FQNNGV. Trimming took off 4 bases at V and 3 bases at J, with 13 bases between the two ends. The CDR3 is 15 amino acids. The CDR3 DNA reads TGTGCCAGCAGCTCGGTTCGGGGTCTCAAAAACATTCAGTACTTC. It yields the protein CASSSVRGLKNIQYF. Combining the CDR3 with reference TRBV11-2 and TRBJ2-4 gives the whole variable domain EAGVAQSPRYKIIEKRQSVAFWCNPISGHATLYWYQQILGQGPKLLIQFQNNGVVDDSQLPKDRFSAERLKGVDSTLKIQPAKLEDSAVYLCASSSVRGLKNIQYFGAGTRLSVL.

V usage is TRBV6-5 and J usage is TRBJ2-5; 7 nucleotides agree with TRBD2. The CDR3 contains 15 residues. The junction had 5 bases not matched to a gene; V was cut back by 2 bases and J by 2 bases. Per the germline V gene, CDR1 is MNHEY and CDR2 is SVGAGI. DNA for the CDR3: TGTGCCAGCAGTTACGGGGGGGGGAGACAAGAGACCCAGTACTTC. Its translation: CASSYGGGRQETQYF.

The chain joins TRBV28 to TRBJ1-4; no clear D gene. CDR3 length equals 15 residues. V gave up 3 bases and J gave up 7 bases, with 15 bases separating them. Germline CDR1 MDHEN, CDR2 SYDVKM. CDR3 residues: CASSLTDQVPEKLFF. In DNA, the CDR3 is TGTGCCAGCAGTTTGACCGACCAGGTTCCTGAAAAACTGTTTTTT.

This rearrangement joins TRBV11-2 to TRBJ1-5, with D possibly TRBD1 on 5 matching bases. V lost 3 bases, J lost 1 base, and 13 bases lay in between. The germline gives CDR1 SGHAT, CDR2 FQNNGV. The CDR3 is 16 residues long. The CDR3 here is CASSLVQGLSNQPQHF. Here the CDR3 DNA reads TGTGCCAGCAGCTTGGTGCAGGGTTTAAGCAATCAGCCCCAGCATTTT.

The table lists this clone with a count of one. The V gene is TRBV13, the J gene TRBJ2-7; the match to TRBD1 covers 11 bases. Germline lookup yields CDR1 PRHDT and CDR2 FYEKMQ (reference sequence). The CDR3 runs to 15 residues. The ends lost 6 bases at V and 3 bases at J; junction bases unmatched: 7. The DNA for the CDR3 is TGTGCCAGCAGTGTGATGGGACAGGGGGACTACGAGCAGTACTTC. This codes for CASSVMGQGDYEQYF.

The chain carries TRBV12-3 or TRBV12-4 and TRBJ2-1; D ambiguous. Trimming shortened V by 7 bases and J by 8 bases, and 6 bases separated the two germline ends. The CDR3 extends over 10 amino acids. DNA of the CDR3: TGTGCCAGCAAGGGCCATGAGCAGTTCTTC. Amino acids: CASKGHEQFF.

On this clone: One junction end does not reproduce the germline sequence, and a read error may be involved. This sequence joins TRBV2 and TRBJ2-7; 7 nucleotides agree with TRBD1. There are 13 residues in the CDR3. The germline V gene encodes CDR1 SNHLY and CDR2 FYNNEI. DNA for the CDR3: TGTGCCAGCGGTGAGACAGGGTCGAACGAGCAGTACTTC. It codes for CASGETGSNEQYF.

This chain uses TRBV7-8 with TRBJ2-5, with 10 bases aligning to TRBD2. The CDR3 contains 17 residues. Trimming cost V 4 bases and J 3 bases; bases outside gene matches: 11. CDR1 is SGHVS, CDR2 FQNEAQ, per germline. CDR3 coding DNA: TGTGCCAGCAGCTCCCCCTATAGCGGGGGGCGGAAAGAGACCCAGTACTTC. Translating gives CASSSPYSGGRKETQYF.

The CDR3 spells CASTPGPRGDEKLFF. The CDR3, as DNA: TGTGCCAGCACTCCAGGACCGAGGGGCGATGAAAAACTGTTTTTT. The chain has TRBV6-5 and TRBJ1-4; D perhaps matches TRBD1 (5 bases). Trimming shortened V by 7 bases and J by 6 bases, and 18 bases separated the two germline ends. Germline CDR1 MNHEY, CDR2 SVGAGI. CDR3 length: 15 residues.

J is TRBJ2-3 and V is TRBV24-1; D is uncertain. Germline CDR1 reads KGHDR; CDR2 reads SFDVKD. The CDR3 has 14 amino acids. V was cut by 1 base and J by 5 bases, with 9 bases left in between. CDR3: CATSDLGHLDTQYF. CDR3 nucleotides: TGTGCCACCAGTGATTTAGGGCACTTAGATACGCAGTATTTT.

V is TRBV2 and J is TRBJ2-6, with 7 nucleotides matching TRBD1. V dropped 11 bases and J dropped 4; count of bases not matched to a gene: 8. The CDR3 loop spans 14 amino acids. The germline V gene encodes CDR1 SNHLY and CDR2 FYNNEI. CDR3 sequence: CAGTTGAGANVLTF. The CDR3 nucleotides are TGTGCCGGCACTACAGGGGCCGGGGCCAACGTCCTGACTTTC.

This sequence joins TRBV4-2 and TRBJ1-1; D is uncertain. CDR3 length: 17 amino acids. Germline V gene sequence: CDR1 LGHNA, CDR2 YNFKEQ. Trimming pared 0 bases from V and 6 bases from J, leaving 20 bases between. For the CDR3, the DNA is TGTGCCAGCAGCCAAGAATCTTACAGTGTGCGCACCTCTGAAGCTTTCTTT. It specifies CASSQESYSVRTSEAFF.

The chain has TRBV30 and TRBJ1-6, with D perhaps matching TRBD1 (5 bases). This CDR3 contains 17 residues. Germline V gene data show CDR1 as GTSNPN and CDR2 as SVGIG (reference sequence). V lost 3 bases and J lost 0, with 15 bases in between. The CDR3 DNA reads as TGTGCCTGGAGGTATTGGGGGGGGAGCTCCTATAATTCACCCCTCCACTTT. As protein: CAWRYWGGSSYNSPLHF. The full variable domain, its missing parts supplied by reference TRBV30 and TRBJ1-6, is SQTIHQWPATLVQPVGSPLSLECTVEGTSNPNLYWYRQAAGRGLQLLFYSVGIGQISSEVPQNLSASRPQDRQFILSSKKLLLSDSGFYLCAWRYWGGSSYNSPLHFGNGTRLTVT.